Sequencing of this T cell receptor beta chain was carried out in a study of blood T cell repertoires in COVID-19. The CDR3 contains 15 residues. Trimming took 5 bases from V and 4 from J; bases not matched to a gene: 5. CDR1 LGHDT and CDR2 YNNKEL come from the germline V gene (reference sequence). The repertoire was sequenced with immunoSEQ multiplex PCR; TCRdb's copy has only in-frame clones and lacks some. Of 300,000 or so clones in the sample, about nine tenths were seen once. Sequenced sample: PBMCs or T cells enriched from blood (not recorded which). V and J are TRBV3-1 (or the pseudogene TRBV3-2) and TRBJ2-6, with TRBD1 matching 7 bases. The TCR sequence derives from a woman younger than 35 who had recovered from COVID-19. CDR3 sequence: CASSATGIGANVLTF. DNA of the CDR3: TGTGCCAGCAGCGCGACAGGGATCGGGGCCAACGTCCTGACTTTC.